This T cell receptor beta chain was found in a study of CD8 T cells in Susac syndrome. With V trimmed by 3 bases and J by 3 bases, 2 bases remained unmatched. CDR3 length: 13 amino acids. Germline loops: CDR1 GTSNPN, CDR2 SVGIG (reference sequence). Random hexamers were used to reverse transcribe the RNA input (about 0.5 to 1 ug). TCRdb ran MiXCR on the immunoSEQ multiplex PCR reads and lists one entry per CDR3 protein. The table records approximately 190,000 distinct CDR3 sequences, more than 90% of them present only once. Sequences were obtained from CD4+ T cells from PBMCs. The chain joins TRBV30 to TRBJ1-5; 7 bases align to TRBD1. The TCR was taken from a human donor with multiple sclerosis. The CDR3 loop reads CAWSDRVNQPQHF. The CDR3 DNA reads as TGTGCCTGGAGCGACAGGGTCAATCAGCCCCAGCATTTT.